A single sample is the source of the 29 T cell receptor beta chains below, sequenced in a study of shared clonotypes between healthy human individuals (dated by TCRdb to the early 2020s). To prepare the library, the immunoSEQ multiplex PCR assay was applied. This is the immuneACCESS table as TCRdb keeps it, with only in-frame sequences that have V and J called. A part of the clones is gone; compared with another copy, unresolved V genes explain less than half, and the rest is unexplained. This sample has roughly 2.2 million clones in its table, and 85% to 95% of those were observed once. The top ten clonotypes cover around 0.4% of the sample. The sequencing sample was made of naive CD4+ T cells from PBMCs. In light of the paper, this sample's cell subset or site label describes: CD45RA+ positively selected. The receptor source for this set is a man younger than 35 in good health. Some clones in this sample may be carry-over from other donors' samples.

The CDR3, as DNA: TGCAGTGCTAGCGGGCAGTACTTC. Translated: CSASGQYF. The chain is built from TRBV20-1 and TRBJ2-5; no definite D call. Trimming cost V 3 bases and J 11 bases, with 4 bases left between them. In germline, CDR1 is DFQATT, CDR2 SNEGSKA (reference sequence). The CDR3 consists of 8 residues.

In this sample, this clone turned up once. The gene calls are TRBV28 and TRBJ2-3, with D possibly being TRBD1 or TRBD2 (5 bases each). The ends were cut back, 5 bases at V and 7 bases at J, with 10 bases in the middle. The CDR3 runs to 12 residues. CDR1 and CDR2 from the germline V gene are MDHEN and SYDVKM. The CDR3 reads CASSGDGNTQYF. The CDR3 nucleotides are TGTGCCAGCAGTGGGGACGGGAATACGCAGTATTTT.

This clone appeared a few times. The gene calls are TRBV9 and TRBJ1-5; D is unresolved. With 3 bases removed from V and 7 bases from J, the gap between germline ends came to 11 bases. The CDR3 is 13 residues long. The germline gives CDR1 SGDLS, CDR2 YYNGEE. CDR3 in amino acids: CASSAHVGQPQHF. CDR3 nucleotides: TGTGCCAGCAGCGCACACGTTGGGCAGCCCCAGCATTTT. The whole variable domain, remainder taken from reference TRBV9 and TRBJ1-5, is DSGVTQTPKHLITATGQRVTLRCSPRSGDLSVYWYQQSLDQGLQFLIQYYNGEERAKGNILERFSAQQFPDLHSELNLSSLELGDSALYFCASSAHVGQPQHFGDGTRLSIL.

The CDR3 reads CSATLIYEQYF. CDR3 DNA: TGCAGTGCTACTCTGATTTACGAGCAGTACTTC. This sequence joins TRBV20-1 and TRBJ2-7; D not resolved. The CDR3 extends over 11 amino acids. Germline V gene data show CDR1 as DFQATT and CDR2 as SNEGSKA (reference sequence). The V gene lost 4 bases and the J gene lost 4 bases, with 8 bases spanning the gap.

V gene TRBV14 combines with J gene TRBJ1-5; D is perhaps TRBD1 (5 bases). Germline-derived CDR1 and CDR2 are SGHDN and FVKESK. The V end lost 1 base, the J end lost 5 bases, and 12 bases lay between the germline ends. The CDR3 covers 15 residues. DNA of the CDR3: TGTGCCAGCAGCCAAGGGGGTTCAGGGTATCAGCCCCAGCATTTT. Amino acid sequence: CASSQGGSGYQPQHF.

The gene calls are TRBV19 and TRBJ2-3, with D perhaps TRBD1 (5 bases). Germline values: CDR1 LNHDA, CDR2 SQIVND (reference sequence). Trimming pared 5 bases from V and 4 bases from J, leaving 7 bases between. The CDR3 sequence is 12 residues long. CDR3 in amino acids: CASSAGSDTQYF. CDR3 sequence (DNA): TGTGCCAGTAGTGCAGGGTCAGATACGCAGTATTTT.

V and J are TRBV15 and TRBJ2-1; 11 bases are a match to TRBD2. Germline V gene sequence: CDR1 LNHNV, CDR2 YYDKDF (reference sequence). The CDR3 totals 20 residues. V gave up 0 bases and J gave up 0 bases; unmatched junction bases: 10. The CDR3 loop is CATSRESLAGGPRSYNEQFF. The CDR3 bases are TGTGCCACCAGCAGAGAATCCCTAGCGGGGGGCCCCCGCTCCTACAATGAGCAGTTCTTC.

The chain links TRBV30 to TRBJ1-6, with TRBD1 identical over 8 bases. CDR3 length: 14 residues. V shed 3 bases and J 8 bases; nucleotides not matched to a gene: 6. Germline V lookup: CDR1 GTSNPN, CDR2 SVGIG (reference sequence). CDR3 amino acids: CAWSLDRGDSPLHF. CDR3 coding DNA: TGTGCCTGGAGCCTCGACAGGGGTGATTCACCCCTCCACTTT.

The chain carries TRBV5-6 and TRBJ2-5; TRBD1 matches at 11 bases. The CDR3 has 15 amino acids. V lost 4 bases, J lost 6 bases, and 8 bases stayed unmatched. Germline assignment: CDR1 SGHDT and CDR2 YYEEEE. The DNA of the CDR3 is TGTGCCAGCAGCGGAAACCGGGACAGGGGGAAGACCCAGTACTTC. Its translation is CASSGNRDRGKTQYF.

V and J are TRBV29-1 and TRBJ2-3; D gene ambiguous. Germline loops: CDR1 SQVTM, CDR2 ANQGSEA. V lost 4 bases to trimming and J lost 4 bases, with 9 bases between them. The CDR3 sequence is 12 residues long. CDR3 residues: CSVGDNPDTQYF. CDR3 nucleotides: TGCAGCGTTGGTGATAACCCAGATACGCAGTATTTT.

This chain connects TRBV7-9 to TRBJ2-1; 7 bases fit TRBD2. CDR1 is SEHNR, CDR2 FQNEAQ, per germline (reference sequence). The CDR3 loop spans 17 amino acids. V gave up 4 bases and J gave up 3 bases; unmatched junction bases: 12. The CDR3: CASSSLREARGYNEQFF. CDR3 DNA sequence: TGTGCCAGCAGCTCCCTTCGGGAGGCGAGGGGCTACAATGAGCAGTTCTTC.

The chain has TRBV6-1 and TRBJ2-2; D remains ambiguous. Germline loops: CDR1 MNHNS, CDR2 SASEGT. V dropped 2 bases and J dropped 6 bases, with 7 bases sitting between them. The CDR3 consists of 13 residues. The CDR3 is CASSEFSAGELFF. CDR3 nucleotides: TGTGCCAGCAGTGAATTCAGTGCCGGGGAGCTGTTTTTT.

CDR3 bases: TGCGCCAGCAGCCAAGTCTGGAAACACCCTCGGGGCAATCAGCCCCAGCATTTT. This translates into CASSQVWKHPRGNQPQHF. The rearrangement uses TRBV4-1 and TRBJ1-5, with no clear D. Trimming took 1 base from V and 2 from J, leaving 18 bases between them. Germline lookup yields CDR1 MGHRA and CDR2 YSYEKL. CDR3 length equals 18 residues.

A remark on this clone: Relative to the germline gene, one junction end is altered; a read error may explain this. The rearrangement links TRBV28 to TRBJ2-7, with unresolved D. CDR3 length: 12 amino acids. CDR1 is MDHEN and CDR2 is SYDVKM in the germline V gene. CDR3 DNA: TGTGCCAGCAGTCCCAAAGGGAAACCCAAGGACTTC. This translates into CASSPKGKPKDF.

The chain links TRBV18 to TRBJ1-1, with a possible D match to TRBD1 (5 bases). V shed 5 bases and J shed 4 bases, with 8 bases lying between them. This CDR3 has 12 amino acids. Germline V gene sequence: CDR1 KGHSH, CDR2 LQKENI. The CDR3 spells CASSNGATEAFF. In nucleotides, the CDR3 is TGTGCCAGCTCAAACGGGGCCACTGAAGCTTTCTTT.

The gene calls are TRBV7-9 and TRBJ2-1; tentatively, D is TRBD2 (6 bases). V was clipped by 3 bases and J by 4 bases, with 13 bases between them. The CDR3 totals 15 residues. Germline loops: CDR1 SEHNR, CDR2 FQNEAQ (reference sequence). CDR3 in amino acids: CASSLAAGRYNEQFF. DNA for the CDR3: TGTGCCAGCAGCTTGGCAGCGGGTCGTTACAATGAGCAGTTCTTC.

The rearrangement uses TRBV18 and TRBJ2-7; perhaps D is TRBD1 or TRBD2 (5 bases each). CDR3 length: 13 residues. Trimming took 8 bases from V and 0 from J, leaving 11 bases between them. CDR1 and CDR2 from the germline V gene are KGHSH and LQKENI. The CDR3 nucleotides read TGTGCCAGCCGTGGGACGCCCTCCTACGAGCAGTACTTC. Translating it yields CASRGTPSYEQYF. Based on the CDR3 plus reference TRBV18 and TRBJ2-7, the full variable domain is NAGVMQNPRHLVRRRGQEARLRCSPMKGHSHVYWYRQLPEEGLKFMVYLQKENIIDESGMPKERFSAEFPKEGPSILRIQQVVRGDSAAYFCASRGTPSYEQYFGPGTRLTVT.

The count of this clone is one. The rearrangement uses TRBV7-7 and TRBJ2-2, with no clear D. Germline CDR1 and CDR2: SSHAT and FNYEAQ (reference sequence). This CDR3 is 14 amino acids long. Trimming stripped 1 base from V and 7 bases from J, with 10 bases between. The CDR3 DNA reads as TGTGCCAGCAGCTTAGAAGCGAGCATCGGGGAGCTGTTTTTT. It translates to CASSLEASIGELFF.

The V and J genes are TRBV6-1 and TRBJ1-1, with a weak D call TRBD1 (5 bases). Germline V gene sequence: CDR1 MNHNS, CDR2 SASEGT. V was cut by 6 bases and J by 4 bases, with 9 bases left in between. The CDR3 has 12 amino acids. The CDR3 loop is CASRQGFTEAFF. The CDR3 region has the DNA TGTGCCAGCAGGCAGGGTTTCACTGAAGCTTTCTTT.

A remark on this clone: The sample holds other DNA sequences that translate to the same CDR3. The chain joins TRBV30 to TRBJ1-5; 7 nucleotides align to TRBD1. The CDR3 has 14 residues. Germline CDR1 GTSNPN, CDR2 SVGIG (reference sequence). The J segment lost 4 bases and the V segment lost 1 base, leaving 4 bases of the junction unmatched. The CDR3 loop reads CAWSAGGGNQPQHF. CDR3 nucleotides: TGTGCCTGGAGTGCAGGGGGAGGGAATCAGCCCCAGCATTTT.

In DNA, the CDR3 is TGCGCCAGCAGCTTGTCTATCGTGTTAGGTCAAGAGACCCAGTACTTC. This codes for CASSLSIVLGQETQYF. J is TRBJ2-5 and V is TRBV5-1; D gene unclear. Germline-derived CDR1 and CDR2 are SGHRS and YFSETQ. The V and J ends lost 1 base and 2 bases respectively, with 15 bases between them. The CDR3 is made up of 16 amino acids.

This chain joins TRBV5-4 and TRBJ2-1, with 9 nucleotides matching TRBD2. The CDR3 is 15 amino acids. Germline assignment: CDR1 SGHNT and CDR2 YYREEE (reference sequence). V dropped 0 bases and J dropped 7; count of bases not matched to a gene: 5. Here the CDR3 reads CASSLGGRAENEQFF. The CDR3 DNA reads TGTGCCAGCAGCTTGGGCGGGAGGGCCGAAAATGAGCAGTTCTTC.

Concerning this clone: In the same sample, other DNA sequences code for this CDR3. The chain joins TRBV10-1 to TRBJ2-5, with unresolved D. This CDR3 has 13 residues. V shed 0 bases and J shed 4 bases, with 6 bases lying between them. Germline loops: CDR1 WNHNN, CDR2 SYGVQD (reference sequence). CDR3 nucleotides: TGCGCCAGCAGTGAGTCTGGGCGAGAGACCCAGTACTTC. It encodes CASSESGRETQYF.

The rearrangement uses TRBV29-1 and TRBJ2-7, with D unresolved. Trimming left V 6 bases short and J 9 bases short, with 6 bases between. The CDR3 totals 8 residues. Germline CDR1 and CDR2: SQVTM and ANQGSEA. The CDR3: CSVGWQYF. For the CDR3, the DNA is TGCAGCGTCGGATGGCAGTACTTC.

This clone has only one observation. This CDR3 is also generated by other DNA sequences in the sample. The DNA for the CDR3 is TGTGCCAGCTCACCTGAGACAGGGGGGTCCTACGAGCAGTACTTC. Encoded protein: CASSPETGGSYEQYF. The rearrangement joins TRBV18 to TRBJ2-7, with 9 nucleotides matching TRBD1. The germline gives CDR1 KGHSH, CDR2 LQKENI. CDR3 size: 15 residues. V shed 3 bases and J 1 base; nucleotides not matched to a gene: 4.

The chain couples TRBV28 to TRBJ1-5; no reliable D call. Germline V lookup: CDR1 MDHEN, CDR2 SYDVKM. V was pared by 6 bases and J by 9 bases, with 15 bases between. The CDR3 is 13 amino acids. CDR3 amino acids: CASSLDGEGPQHF. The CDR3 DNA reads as TGTGCCAGCAGCCTGGACGGGGAAGGGCCCCAGCATTTT.

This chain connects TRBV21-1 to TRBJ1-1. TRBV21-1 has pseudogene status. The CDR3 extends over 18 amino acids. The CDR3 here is CASSKVSGHLRRNTEAFF. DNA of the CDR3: TGTGCCAGCAGCAAAGTTTCGGGCCACCTAAGGCGGAACACTGAAGCTTTCTTT.

This CDR3 reads CASSVEMGISYEQYF. The CDR3 DNA sequence: TGTGCCAGCAGCGTAGAAATGGGAATATCCTACGAGCAGTACTTC. The J gene is TRBJ2-7, the V gene TRBV9; D is ambiguous. There are 15 residues in the CDR3. With 0 bases removed from V and 1 base from J, the gap between germline ends came to 11 bases. From germline, CDR1 is SGDLS and CDR2 YYNGEE.

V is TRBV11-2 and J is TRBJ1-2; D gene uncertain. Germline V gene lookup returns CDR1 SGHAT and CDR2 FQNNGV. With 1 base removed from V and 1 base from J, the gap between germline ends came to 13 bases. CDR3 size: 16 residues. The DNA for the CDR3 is TGTGCCAGCAGCTTAGGCGGCAGGACTTTTAACTATGGCTACACCTTC. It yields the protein CASSLGGRTFNYGYTF.